One and the same sample provided the 2 T cell receptor beta chains below, sequenced in a study of cytomegalovirus exposure and HLA in healthy donors. It was with 60 Vbeta and 13 Jbeta primers that the PCR ran. Only in-frame clones appear in the TCRdb table, and some are missing; sequencing was by immunoSEQ multiplex PCR. The sample yields about 130,000 clones, around 77% seen once. Sequenced: PBMCs. These receptors all stem from a man aged 45-65 years in good health and CMV-seronegative.

The rearrangement links TRBV28 to TRBJ2-1; TRBD2 aligns across 10 bases. Germline V gene sequence: CDR1 MDHEN, CDR2 SYDVKM. Unmatched junction bases numbered 9, after V lost 6 bases and J lost 4 bases. This CDR3 comprises 16 residues. CDR3 coding DNA: TGTGCCAGCAGCCCCTACACTAGCGGGACTTACAATGAGCAGTTCTTC. As protein: CASSPYTSGTYNEQFF.

The chain uses TRBV5-6 and TRBJ2-1; 7 bases agree with TRBD1. The CDR3 spans 16 residues. V gave up 4 bases and J gave up 0 bases; unmatched junction bases: 7. Germline lookup yields CDR1 SGHDT and CDR2 YYEEEE. The CDR3 coding sequence is TGTGCCAGCAGCGGTTCCGGGACAGCCTCCTACAATGAGCAGTTCTTC. Amino acid sequence: CASSGSGTASYNEQFF.